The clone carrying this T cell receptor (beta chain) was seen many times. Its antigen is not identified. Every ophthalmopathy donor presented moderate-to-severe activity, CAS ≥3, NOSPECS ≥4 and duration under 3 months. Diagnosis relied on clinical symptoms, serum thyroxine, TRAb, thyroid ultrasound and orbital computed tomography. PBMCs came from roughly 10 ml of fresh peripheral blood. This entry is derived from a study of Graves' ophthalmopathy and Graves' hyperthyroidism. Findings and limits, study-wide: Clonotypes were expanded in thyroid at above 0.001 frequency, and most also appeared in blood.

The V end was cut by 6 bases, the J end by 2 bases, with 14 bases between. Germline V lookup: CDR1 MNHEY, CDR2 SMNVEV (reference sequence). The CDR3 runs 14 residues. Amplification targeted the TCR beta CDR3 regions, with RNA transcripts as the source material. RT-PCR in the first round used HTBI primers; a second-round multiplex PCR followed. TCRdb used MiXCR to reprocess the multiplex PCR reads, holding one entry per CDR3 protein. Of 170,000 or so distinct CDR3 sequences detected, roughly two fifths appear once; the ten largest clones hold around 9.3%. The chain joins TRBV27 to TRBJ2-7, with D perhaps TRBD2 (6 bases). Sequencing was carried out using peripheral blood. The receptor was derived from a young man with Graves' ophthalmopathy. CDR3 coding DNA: TGTGCCAGCAGGTTGGGCGGGACCGCCTACGAGCAGTACTTC. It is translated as CASRLGGTAYEQYF.